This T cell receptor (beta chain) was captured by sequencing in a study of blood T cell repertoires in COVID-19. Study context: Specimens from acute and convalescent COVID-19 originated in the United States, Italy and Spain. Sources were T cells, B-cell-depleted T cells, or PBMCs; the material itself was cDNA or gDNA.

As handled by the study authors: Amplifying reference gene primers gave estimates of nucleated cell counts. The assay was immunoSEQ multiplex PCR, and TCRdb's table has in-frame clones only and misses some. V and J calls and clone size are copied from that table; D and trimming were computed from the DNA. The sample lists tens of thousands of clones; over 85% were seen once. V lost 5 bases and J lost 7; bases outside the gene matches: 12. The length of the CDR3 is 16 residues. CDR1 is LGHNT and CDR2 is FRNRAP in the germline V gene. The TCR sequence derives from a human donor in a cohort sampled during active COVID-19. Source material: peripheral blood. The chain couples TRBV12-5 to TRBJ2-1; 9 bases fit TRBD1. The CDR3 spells CASGPGSGTGYNEQFF. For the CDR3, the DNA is TGTGCTAGTGGTCCCGGTTCCGGGACAGGGTATAATGAGCAGTTCTTC.